What follows is one T cell receptor beta chain and its context. The antigen is unknown. Trimming took off 0 bases at V and 6 bases at J, with 11 bases between the two ends. Germline V gene sequence: CDR1 SQVTM, CDR2 ANQGSEA. This CDR3 spans 13 amino acids. This specimen belongs to a study of OX40 agonist ivuxolimab in advanced cancers. Looking at the study overall: Dose-escalation cases comprised hepatocellular carcinoma, melanoma, renal cell or head and neck cancer. Having had anti-PD-1, anti-PD-L1 or anti-CTLA-4 therapy before was allowed, and about 40% had some. With a range of 23 to 79, age averaged about 58 years, and around 80% were male. Study-wide results and limits: Partial responders at 0.1-3.0 mg/kg had among the lowest clonal expansion.

Assay used: immunoSEQ multiplex PCR; TCRdb lists only in-frame clones, some missing. Counted here are tens of thousands of clones, 80% occurring once; the ten biggest clones make up 7% to 9.5%. V and J are TRBV29-1 and TRBJ1-2; D ambiguous. This receptor was obtained from an adult with an advanced solid tumor such as melanoma, head and neck, liver or kidney cancer. The sequenced sample was CD4+ or CD8+ T cells sorted from blood, obtained in a trial of the OX40 agonist ivuxolimab. For the CDR3, the DNA is TGCAGCGTTGAAGATCTCGGAGGCCATGGCTACACCTTC. Protein: CSVEDLGGHGYTF.